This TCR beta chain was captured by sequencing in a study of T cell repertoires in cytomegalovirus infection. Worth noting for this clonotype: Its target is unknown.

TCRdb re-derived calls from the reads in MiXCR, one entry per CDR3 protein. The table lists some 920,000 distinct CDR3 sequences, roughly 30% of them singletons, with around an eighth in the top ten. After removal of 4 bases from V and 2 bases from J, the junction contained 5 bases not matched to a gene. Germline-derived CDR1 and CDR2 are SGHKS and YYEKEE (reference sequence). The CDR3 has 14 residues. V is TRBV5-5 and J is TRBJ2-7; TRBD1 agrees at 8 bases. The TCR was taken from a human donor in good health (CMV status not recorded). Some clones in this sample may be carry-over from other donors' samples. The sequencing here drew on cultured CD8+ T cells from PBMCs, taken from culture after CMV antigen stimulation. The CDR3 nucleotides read TGTGCCAGCAGCGTAGGGACAGGAGCCTACGAGCAGTACTTC. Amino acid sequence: CASSVGTGAYEQYF.